The 7 T cell receptor beta chains given below trace back to one sample, sequenced in a study of blood T cell repertoires in COVID-19. Using immunoSEQ multiplex PCR, the repertoire was profiled, and TCRdb retains in-frame clones only, with some absent. The table shows about 380,000 clones, with 85% occurring only once. Sequenced material: peripheral blood. The source is a woman under 30 with acute or convalescent COVID-19.

The chain carries TRBV20-1 and TRBJ1-2; TRBD1 might be the D (6 bases). The CDR3 has 16 amino acids. CDR1 and CDR2 from the germline V gene are DFQATT and SNEGSKA (reference sequence). Trimming removed 3 bases at V and 4 bases at J, with 21 bases between. The CDR3 nucleotides read TGCAGTGCTAGTACCACAGGGAATGGAGGTTTCTATGGCTACACCTTC. Residues: CSASTTGNGGFYGYTF.

V gene TRBV6-5 combines with J gene TRBJ1-1; D uncertain. The CDR3 covers 14 residues. V was clipped by 6 bases and J by 1 base, with 12 bases between them. CDR1 MNHEY and CDR2 SVGAGI come from the germline V gene. CDR3 in amino acids: CASRNRRENTEAFF. CDR3 DNA sequence: TGTGCCAGCAGGAATAGGAGGGAGAACACTGAAGCTTTCTTT.

The CDR3 protein is CATSHQGFANEKLFF. For the CDR3, the DNA is TGTGCCACCAGTCACCAGGGTTTCGCTAATGAAAAACTGTTTTTT. V is TRBV24-1 and J is TRBJ1-4; possible D gene TRBD1, 5 bases. V dropped 6 bases and J dropped 3 bases, with 13 bases sitting between them. This CDR3 contains 15 residues. Germline V gene data show CDR1 as KGHDR and CDR2 as SFDVKD.

The chain uses TRBV6-5 and TRBJ2-1; TRBD1 aligns across 7 bases. The junction had 8 bases not matched to a gene; V was cut back by 4 bases and J by 11 bases. CDR3 length equals 13 residues. CDR1 is MNHEY and CDR2 is SVGAGI in the germline V gene. Here the CDR3 DNA reads TGTGCCAGCAGTTTTCCAGGGACAGACCAGCAGTTCTTC. Translation: CASSFPGTDQQFF.

The chain joins TRBV2 to TRBJ2-3; 7 nucleotides agree with TRBD1. The V and J ends lost 3 bases and 2 bases, in that order; junction bases with no gene match: 2. This CDR3 has 14 residues. CDR1 and CDR2 from the germline V gene are SNHLY and FYNNEI. The CDR3 sequence is CASSEDRFTDTQYF. Here the CDR3 DNA reads TGTGCCAGCAGTGAGGACAGGTTCACAGATACGCAGTATTTT.

The chain is built from TRBV2 and TRBJ1-2; D gene uncertain. Germline CDR1 reads SNHLY; CDR2 reads FYNNEI. This CDR3 contains 13 residues. V shed 1 base and J shed 0 bases, with 3 bases lying between them. The CDR3 loop reads CASSEDTNYGYTF. The CDR3 DNA is TGTGCCAGCAGTGAAGACACTAACTATGGCTACACCTTC.

The chain has TRBV9 and TRBJ1-2, with D maybe TRBD1 (5 bases). Germline values: CDR1 SGDLS, CDR2 YYNGEE. Trimming left V 4 bases short and J 8 bases short, with 15 bases between. The CDR3 contains 13 residues. The CDR3 nucleotides read TGTGCCAGCAGCCTGGGGGGTATAGGAGGCTACACCTTC. It codes for CASSLGGIGGYTF.